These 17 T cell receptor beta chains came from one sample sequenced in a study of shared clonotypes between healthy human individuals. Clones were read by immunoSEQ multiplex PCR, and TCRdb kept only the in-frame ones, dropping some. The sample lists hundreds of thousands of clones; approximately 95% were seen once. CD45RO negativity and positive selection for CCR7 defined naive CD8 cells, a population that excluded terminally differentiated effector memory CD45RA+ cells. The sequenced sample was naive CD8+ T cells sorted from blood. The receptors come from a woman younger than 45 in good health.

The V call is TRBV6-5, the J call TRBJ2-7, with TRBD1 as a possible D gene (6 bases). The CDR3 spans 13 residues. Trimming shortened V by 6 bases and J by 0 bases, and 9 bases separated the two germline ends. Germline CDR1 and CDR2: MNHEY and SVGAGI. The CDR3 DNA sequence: TGTGCCAGCAGACGGACAGACTCCTACGAGCAGTACTTC. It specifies CASRRTDSYEQYF.

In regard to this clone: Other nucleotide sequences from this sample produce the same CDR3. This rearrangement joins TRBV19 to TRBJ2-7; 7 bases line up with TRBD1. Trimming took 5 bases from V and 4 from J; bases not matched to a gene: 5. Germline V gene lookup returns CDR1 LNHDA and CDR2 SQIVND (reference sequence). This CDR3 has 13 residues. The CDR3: CASSFGRGYEQYF. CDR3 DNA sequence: TGTGCCAGTAGTTTCGGCAGGGGGTACGAGCAGTACTTC. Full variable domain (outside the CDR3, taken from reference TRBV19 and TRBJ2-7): DGGITQSPKYLFRKEGQNVTLSCEQNLNHDAMYWYRQDPGQGLRLIYYSQIVNDFQKGDIAEGYSVSREKKESFPLTVTSAQKNPTAFYLCASSFGRGYEQYFGPGTRLTVT.

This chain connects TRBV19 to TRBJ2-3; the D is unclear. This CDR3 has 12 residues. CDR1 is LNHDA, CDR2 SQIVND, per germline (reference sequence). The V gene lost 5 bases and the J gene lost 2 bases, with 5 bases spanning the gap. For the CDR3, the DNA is TGTGCCAGTAGTCCAGACACAGATACGCAGTATTTT. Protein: CASSPDTDTQYF.

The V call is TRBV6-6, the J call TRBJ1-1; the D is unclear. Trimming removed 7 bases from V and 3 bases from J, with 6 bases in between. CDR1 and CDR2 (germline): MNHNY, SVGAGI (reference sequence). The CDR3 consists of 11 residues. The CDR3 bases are TGTGCCAGCATGTTGGACACTGAAGCTTTCTTT. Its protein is CASMLDTEAFF.

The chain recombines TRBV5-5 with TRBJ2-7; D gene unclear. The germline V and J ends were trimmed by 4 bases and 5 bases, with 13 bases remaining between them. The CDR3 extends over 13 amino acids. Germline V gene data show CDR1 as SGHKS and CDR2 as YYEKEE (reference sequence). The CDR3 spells CASSVDNPDEQYF. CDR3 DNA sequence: TGTGCCAGCAGCGTCGATAACCCTGACGAGCAGTACTTC.

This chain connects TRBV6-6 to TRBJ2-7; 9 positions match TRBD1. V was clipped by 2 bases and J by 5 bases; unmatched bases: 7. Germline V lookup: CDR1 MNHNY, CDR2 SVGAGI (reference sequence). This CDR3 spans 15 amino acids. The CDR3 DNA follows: TGTGCCAGCAGTTACACCGGGACAGGGATCGACGAGCAGTACTTC. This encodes CASSYTGTGIDEQYF.

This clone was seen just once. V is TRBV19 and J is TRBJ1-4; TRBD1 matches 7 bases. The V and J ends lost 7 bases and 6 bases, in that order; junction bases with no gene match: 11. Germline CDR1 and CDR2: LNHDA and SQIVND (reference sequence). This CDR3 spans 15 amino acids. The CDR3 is CASTLSRTGYEKLFF. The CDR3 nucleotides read TGTGCCAGTACCCTTAGTCGGACAGGATATGAAAAACTGTTTTTT.

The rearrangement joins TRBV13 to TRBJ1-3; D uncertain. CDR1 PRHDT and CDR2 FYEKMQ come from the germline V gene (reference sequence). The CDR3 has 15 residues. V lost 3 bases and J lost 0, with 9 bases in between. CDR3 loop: CASSFTRNSGNTIYF. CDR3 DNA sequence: TGTGCCAGCAGCTTCACCAGGAACTCTGGAAACACCATATATTTT.

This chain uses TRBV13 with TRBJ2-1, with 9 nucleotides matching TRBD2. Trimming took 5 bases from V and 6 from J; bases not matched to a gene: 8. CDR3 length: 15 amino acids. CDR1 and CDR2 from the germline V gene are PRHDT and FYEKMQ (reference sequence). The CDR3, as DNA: TGTGCCAGCAGCCGTGCTAGCGGGACGAGCAATGAGCAGTTCTTC. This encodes CASSRASGTSNEQFF. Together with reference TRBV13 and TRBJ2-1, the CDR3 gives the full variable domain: AAGVIQSPRHLIKEKRETATLKCYPIPRHDTVYWYQQGPGQDPQFLISFYEKMQSDKGSIPDRFSAQQFSDYHSELNMSSLELGDSALYFCASSRASGTSNEQFFGPGTRLTVL.

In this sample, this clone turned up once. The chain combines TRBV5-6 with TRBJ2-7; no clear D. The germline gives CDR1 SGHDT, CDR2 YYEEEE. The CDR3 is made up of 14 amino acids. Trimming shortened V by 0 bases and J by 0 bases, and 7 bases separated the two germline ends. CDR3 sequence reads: CASSLGRYSYEQYF. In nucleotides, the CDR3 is TGTGCCAGCAGCTTGGGTCGATACTCCTACGAGCAGTACTTC. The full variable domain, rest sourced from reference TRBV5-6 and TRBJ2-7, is DAGVTQSPTHLIKTRGQQVTLRCSPKSGHDTVSWYQQALGQGPQFIFQYYEEEERQRGNFPDRFSGHQFPNYSSELNVNALLLGDSALYLCASSLGRYSYEQYFGPGTRLTVT.

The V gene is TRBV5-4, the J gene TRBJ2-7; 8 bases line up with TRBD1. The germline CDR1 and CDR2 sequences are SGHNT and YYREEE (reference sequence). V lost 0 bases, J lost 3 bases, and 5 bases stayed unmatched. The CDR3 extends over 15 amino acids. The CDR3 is CASSLGQGIDYEQYF. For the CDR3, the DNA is TGTGCCAGCAGCTTGGGACAGGGGATTGACTACGAGCAGTACTTC.

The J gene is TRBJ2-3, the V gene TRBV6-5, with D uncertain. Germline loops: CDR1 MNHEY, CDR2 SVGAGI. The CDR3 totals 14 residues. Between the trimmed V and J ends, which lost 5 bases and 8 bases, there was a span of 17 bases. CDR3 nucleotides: TGTGCCAGCAGTCAATTTGGGGTGGCGGCTACGCAGTATTTT. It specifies CASSQFGVAATQYF.

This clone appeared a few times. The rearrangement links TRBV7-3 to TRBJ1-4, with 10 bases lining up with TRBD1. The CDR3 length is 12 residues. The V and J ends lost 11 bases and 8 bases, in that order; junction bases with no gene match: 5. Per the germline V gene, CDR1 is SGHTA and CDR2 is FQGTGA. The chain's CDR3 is CAGGDRGEKLFF. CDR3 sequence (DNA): TGTGCCGGCGGGGACAGGGGCGAAAAACTGTTTTTT.

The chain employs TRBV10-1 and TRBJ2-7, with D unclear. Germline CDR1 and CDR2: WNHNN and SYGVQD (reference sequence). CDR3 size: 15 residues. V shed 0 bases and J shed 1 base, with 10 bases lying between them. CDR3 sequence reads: CASSESQTVSYEQYF. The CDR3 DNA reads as TGCGCCAGCAGTGAGTCCCAAACGGTGTCCTACGAGCAGTACTTC.

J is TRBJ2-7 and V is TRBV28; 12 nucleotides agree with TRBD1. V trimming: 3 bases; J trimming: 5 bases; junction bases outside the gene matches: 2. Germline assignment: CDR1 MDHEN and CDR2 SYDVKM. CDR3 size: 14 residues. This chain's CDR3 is CASSLGQGAHEQYF. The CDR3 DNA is TGTGCCAGCAGTTTGGGACAGGGGGCCCACGAGCAGTACTTC.

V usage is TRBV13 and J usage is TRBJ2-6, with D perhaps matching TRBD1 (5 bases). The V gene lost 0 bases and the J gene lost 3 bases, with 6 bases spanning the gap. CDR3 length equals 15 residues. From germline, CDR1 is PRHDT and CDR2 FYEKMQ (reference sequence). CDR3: CASSLGGHGANVLTF. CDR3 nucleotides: TGTGCCAGCAGCTTAGGGGGGCATGGGGCCAACGTCCTGACTTTC. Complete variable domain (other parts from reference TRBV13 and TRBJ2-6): AAGVIQSPRHLIKEKRETATLKCYPIPRHDTVYWYQQGPGQDPQFLISFYEKMQSDKGSIPDRFSAQQFSDYHSELNMSSLELGDSALYFCASSLGGHGANVLTFGAGSRLTVL.

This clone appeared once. The CDR3 loop reads CASSLGGRRDTQYF. CDR3 nucleotide sequence: TGTGCCAGCAGCTTGGGCGGGAGAAGAGATACGCAGTATTTT. V gene TRBV5-4 combines with J gene TRBJ2-3, with 7 bases lining up with TRBD2. The ends lost 0 bases at V and 5 bases at J; junction bases unmatched: 3. CDR1 SGHNT and CDR2 YYREEE come from the germline V gene (reference sequence). CDR3 length equals 14 residues.